A selection of T cell receptor beta chains follows, all from one sample in a study of CD39 and CD103 CD8 tumor-infiltrating T cells. Only in-frame clones appear in the TCRdb table, and some are missing; sequencing was by immunoSEQ multiplex PCR. The sample lists roughly 4,600 clones, roughly two thirds occurring once. The specimen sequenced was CD8+ T cells sorted from blood. The receptors here all came from a human donor with head and neck squamous cell carcinoma. The CDR3 runs from the conserved cysteine through the conserved F or W.

TRBJ1-1 | TRBV7-9 | CASSSTPQGDTEAFF
TRBJ1-1 | TRBV30 | CAWSPGLGNTEAFF
TRBJ2-3 | TRBV6-4 | CASSETGGTDTQYF
TRBJ1-1 | TRBV27 | CATRGGMNTEAFF
TRBJ2-7 | TRBV30 | CAWSGGGLYSYEQYF
TRBJ1-1 | TRBV7-9 | CASSSGGTEAFF
TRBJ1-4 | TRBV6-1 | CASTRGPATNEKLFF
TRBJ1-1 | TRBV2 | CASSDWAGGEVDAFF
TRBJ2-7 | TRBV4-1 | CASSQATDSSYEQYF
TRBJ2-4 | TRBV7-6 | CASSAGTDRNIQYF
TRBJ2-2 | TRBV27 | CASSPREGGDTGELFF
TRBJ2-3 | TRBV13 | CASSLGRLVDTQYF
TRBJ1-1 | TRBV19 | CASSIRTENTEAFF
TRBJ1-1 | TRBV9 | CASSVGDGGLNTEAFF
TRBJ2-3 | TRBV29-1 | CSSGNRDRGHYTQYF
TRBJ2-1 | TRBV4-2 | CASSQDEGQGSNEQFF
TRBJ2-7 | TRBV5-4 | CASSLDRGTYEQYF
TRBJ2-5 | TRBV7-9 | CASSPPRQYQETQYF
TRBJ2-3 | TRBV9 | CASSVVETSGTDTQYF
TRBJ2-1 | TRBV4-2 | CASSPGTRNEDEQFF
TRBJ2-7 | TRBV7-6 | CASSSGPNYEQYF
TRBJ2-3 | TRBV11-1 | CASSPGVAGDLGTDTQYF
TRBJ2-5 | TRBV19 | CASSIGDRTKETQYF
TRBJ2-5 | TRBV6-5 | CASSYSEQGGETQYF
TRBJ1-2 | TRBV11-1 | CASSSRIRGLIYGYTF
TRBJ2-7 | TRBV7-9 | CASSLTHSKGVHEQYF
TRBJ1-6 | TRBV4-1 | CASSQDGGTGVSSPLHF
TRBJ1-2 | TRBV6-5 | CASSSTGTGDYGYTF
TRBJ2-1 | TRBV9 | CASSPRTGIDEQFF
TRBJ1-1 | TRBV19 | CASSIKRGGEICQGGCTEAFF
TRBJ1-1 | TRBV11-2 | CASSLVAGTNTEAFF
TRBJ1-1 | TRBV7-9 | CASSLGTANTEAFF
TRBJ1-1 | TRBV9 | CASSVAGGKGEAFF
TRBJ2-5 | TRBV6-5 | CASSHRVQETQYF
TRBJ1-2 | TRBV27 | CASSLDRASGDGYTF